This TCR beta chain was retrieved from a study of vaccination and CD4 T cells after COVID-19. General study points: Spike mono-reactivity was found in 304 of the 307 vaccine-specific clones identified in convalescent patients.

Stated treatment: approximately 11-day PBMC culture with coronavirus spike peptide pools or control peptides (ViraFEST assay). ViraFEST used peptide pools to expand antigen-specific T cells and subsequently sequenced their TCRs. The CDR3 runs to 15 residues. Trimming at V came to 6 bases and at J to 7 bases, leaving 6 bases not matched to a gene. The V gene's germline CDR1 is MNHNS and CDR2 SASEGT. This clonotype has only a few counts. What it binds is unknown. An Oncomine TCR Beta short-read assay was used to sequence the DNA from cultured CD4+ T cells. Cultured CD4+ T cells were the source of extracted genomic DNA. TCRdb analysed the PCR reads with MiXCR anew, one entry per CDR3 protein. The sample consists of 13,000 or so distinct CDR3 sequences, over 40% of them appearing once.

The chain employs TRBV6-1 and TRBJ1-6; 10 nucleotides line up with TRBD1. The receptor comes from a human donor who had recovered from COVID-19. What was sequenced was CD4+ T cells from blood, cultured in vitro. This CDR3 reads CASRRGTGANSPLHF. The DNA for the CDR3 is TGTGCCAGCAGGAGAGGGACAGGGGCGAATTCACCCCTCCACTTT.